The 15 T cell receptor beta chains presented below share a single source sample, sequenced in a study of graft-versus-host responses after intestinal transplantation. Assay: immunoSEQ multiplex PCR; the TCRdb copy retains only in-frame clones and omits some. The sample has about 43,000 clones; around 96% are singletons. Sequencing was performed on PBMCs, taken around 350 days after intestinal transplant. Receptors originate from a human patient who received an intestinal transplant, so some T cells may come from the graft donor.

The chain has TRBV6-5 and TRBJ1-1, with D perhaps TRBD1 (5 bases). CDR3 length: 13 amino acids. Trimming removed 2 bases at V and 2 bases at J, with 6 bases between. Germline CDR1 is MNHEY and CDR2 is SVGAGI. CDR3 sequence reads: CASSYRDNTEAFF. CDR3 bases: TGTGCCAGCAGTTACCGGGACAACACTGAAGCTTTCTTT.

The genes are TRBV29-1 and TRBJ2-5; D gene uncertain. This CDR3 contains 12 residues. Trimming cost V 5 bases and J 3 bases, with 10 bases left between them. Per the germline V gene, CDR1 is SQVTM and CDR2 is ANQGSEA. DNA for the CDR3: TGCAGCGTTAGTGTGGGTGAAGAGACCCAGTACTTC. Residues: CSVSVGEETQYF. Supplemented by reference TRBV29-1 and TRBJ2-5, the full variable domain reads SAVISQKPSRDICQRGTSLTIQCQVDSQVTMMFWYRQQPGQSLTLIATANQGSEATYESGFVIDKFPISRPNLTFSTLTVSNMSPEDSSIYLCSVSVGEETQYFGPGTRLLVL.

This chain connects TRBV7-9 to TRBJ2-4; TRBD1 or TRBD2 may be the D gene (5 bases each). Trimming shortened V by 3 bases and J by 8 bases, and 8 bases separated the two germline ends. The CDR3 totals 12 residues. The V gene's germline CDR1 is SEHNR and CDR2 FQNEAQ (reference sequence). CDR3 coding DNA: TGTGCCAGCAGCTTTCAGGGAGACATTCAGTACTTC. Its translation: CASSFQGDIQYF.

The V call is TRBV30, the J call TRBJ2-5; perhaps D is TRBD1 or TRBD2 (5 bases each). The germline CDR1 and CDR2 sequences are GTSNPN and SVGIG (reference sequence). V lost 1 base and J 5 bases, leaving 8 bases between the germline ends. The CDR3 runs 12 residues. The CDR3 spells CAWSGGKETQYF. As DNA, the CDR3 is TGTGCCTGGAGTGGGGGGAAGGAGACCCAGTACTTC.

The CDR3: CASWKVQLEETQYF. CDR3 DNA sequence: TGTGCCAGCTGGAAGGTACAGCTAGAAGAGACCCAGTACTTC. This rearrangement joins TRBV6-1 to TRBJ2-5; D is undetermined. The CDR3 has 14 amino acids. The germline gives CDR1 MNHNS, CDR2 SASEGT. V lost 8 bases to trimming and J lost 3 bases, with 16 bases between them.

This chain joins TRBV9 and TRBJ1-4; 7 bases agree with TRBD1. Losses at the gene ends were 4 bases for V and 3 bases for J; bases not matched to a gene: 9. The CDR3 has 16 residues. CDR1 is SGDLS and CDR2 is YYNGEE in the germline V gene. The CDR3 sequence is CASSPGGESANEKLFF. The DNA for the CDR3 is TGTGCCAGCAGCCCAGGGGGGGAGTCGGCTAATGAAAAACTGTTTTTT.

The CDR3 spells CASNGAKGGSYEQYF. The CDR3 bases are TGTGCCAGCAACGGTGCTAAGGGGGGGAGCTACGAGCAGTACTTC. The rearrangement joins TRBV6-6 to TRBJ2-7, with D possibly TRBD2 on 7 matching bases. The CDR3 extends over 15 amino acids. Germline CDR1 MNHNY, CDR2 SVGAGI (reference sequence). V gave up 7 bases and J gave up 3 bases, with 19 bases separating them.

V and J are TRBV9 and TRBJ2-2; TRBD1 aligns across 8 bases. This CDR3 has 14 residues. The V gene end was trimmed by 1 base and the J gene end by 6 bases; junction bases not matched to a gene: 2. CDR1 SGDLS and CDR2 YYNGEE come from the germline V gene. The CDR3 sequence: CASSVWTGSGELFF. CDR3 DNA: TGTGCCAGCAGCGTATGGACAGGGTCCGGGGAGCTGTTTTTT.

The rearrangement uses TRBV2 and TRBJ2-2; a possible D gene is TRBD1 (6 bases). Germline lookup yields CDR1 SNHLY and CDR2 FYNNEI. The CDR3 has 14 amino acids. Trimming stripped 7 bases from V and 6 bases from J, with 15 bases between. This CDR3 is CASTRQGLAGELFF. The CDR3 coding sequence is TGTGCCAGCACCAGGCAGGGGCTAGCCGGGGAGCTGTTTTTT.

The chain couples TRBV19 to TRBJ2-1, with a possible D match to TRBD2 (5 bases). Per germline, CDR1 LNHDA and CDR2 SQIVND (reference sequence). The V gene lost 1 base and the J gene lost 7 bases, with 5 bases spanning the gap. This CDR3 spans 12 amino acids. The CDR3 reads CASSIGRNEQFF. The CDR3 region has the DNA TGTGCCAGTAGTATAGGGAGGAATGAGCAGTTCTTC.

V and J are TRBV10-1 and TRBJ2-3; tentative D call: TRBD1 (6 bases). CDR1 and CDR2 from the germline V gene are WNHNN and SYGVQD (reference sequence). This CDR3 has 15 residues. Deletions cut 3 bases from V and 4 bases from J, with 14 bases between. The chain's CDR3 is CASSETGKGADTQYF. The DNA of the CDR3 is TGCGCCAGCAGTGAAACTGGGAAGGGGGCAGATACGCAGTATTTT.

V gene TRBV13 combines with J gene TRBJ2-7; D gene ambiguous. This CDR3 is built from 13 residues. Trimming took 5 bases from V and 2 from J, leaving 10 bases between them. Germline CDR1 is PRHDT and CDR2 is FYEKMQ (reference sequence). This chain's CDR3 is CASSREATYEQYF. The CDR3 region has the DNA TGTGCCAGCAGCCGCGAAGCTACCTACGAGCAGTACTTC.

A few counts support this clone. J is TRBJ2-3 and V is TRBV9; TRBD1 matches 7 bases. The CDR3 totals 15 residues. With V trimmed by 0 bases and J by 4 bases, 5 bases remained unmatched. Germline V CDR1 and CDR2: SGDLS, YYNGEE. As DNA, the CDR3 is TGTGCCAGCAGCGTAGCTATTACAGGGGCAGATACGCAGTATTTT. It translates to CASSVAITGADTQYF.

This chain connects TRBV13 to TRBJ2-7; D is undetermined. Per the germline V gene, CDR1 is PRHDT and CDR2 is FYEKMQ (reference sequence). The CDR3 spans 14 residues. The V end lost 1 base, the J end lost 3 bases, and 10 bases lay between the germline ends. CDR3 region: CASSLEGSNYEQYF. The CDR3 DNA reads TGTGCCAGCAGCTTAGAAGGCAGCAACTACGAGCAGTACTTC. Based on the CDR3 plus reference TRBV13 and TRBJ2-7, the full variable domain is AAGVIQSPRHLIKEKRETATLKCYPIPRHDTVYWYQQGPGQDPQFLISFYEKMQSDKGSIPDRFSAQQFSDYHSELNMSSLELGDSALYFCASSLEGSNYEQYFGPGTRLTVT.

The chain uses TRBV13 and TRBJ1-2; perhaps TRBD1 as D (5 bases). V was cut by 5 bases and J by 2 bases, with 15 bases left in between. CDR3 size: 15 residues. Germline V gene data show CDR1 as PRHDT and CDR2 as FYEKMQ (reference sequence). The CDR3 loop reads CASSPPPTDNYGYTF. CDR3 DNA sequence: TGTGCCAGCAGCCCCCCCCCGACAGACAACTATGGCTACACCTTC.